The 10 T cell receptor beta chains presented below share a single source sample, sequenced in a study of control samples from healthy donors and cancer patients. Clones were sequenced by immunoSEQ multiplex PCR, and TCRdb holds only the in-frame ones, with some missing. The table has about 250,000 clones, around 79% seen once. The material sequenced was PBMCs. These receptor sequences come from an older woman with lung cancer.

This clone showed up just once. The J gene is TRBJ1-6, the V gene TRBV7-8; maybe TRBD1 (5 bases). The CDR3 spans 14 residues. V lost 5 bases, J lost 7 bases, and 12 bases lay in between. Germline V gives CDR1 SGHVS, CDR2 FQNEAQ. CDR3 sequence: CASSVVGLNSPLHF. CDR3 in DNA: TGTGCCAGCAGCGTTGTGGGGCTCAATTCACCCCTCCACTTT.

This clone has a single count. This CDR3 reads CAISEWGGPDYNEQFF. The CDR3 bases are TGTGCCATCAGTGAGTGGGGGGGGCCGGATTACAATGAGCAGTTCTTC. The genes are TRBV10-3 and TRBJ2-1, with D perhaps matching TRBD2 (7 bases). The germline gives CDR1 ENHRY, CDR2 SYGVKD. V was shortened by 1 base and J by 4 bases, with 14 bases between the two germline ends. This CDR3 spans 16 amino acids.

This clone was found a few times. The same CDR3 also results from other DNA sequences found in this sample. The V and J genes are TRBV5-1 and TRBJ2-5; 15 positions match TRBD2. The germline V gene encodes CDR1 SGHRS and CDR2 YFSETQ. J lost 5 bases, V lost 4 bases, and 3 bases had no gene match. The CDR3 contains 15 residues. The CDR3 DNA follows: TGCGCCAGCAGCCCGGGACTAGCGGGAGGTGAGACCCAGTACTTC. It encodes CASSPGLAGGETQYF.

V usage is TRBV7-2 and J usage is TRBJ1-3, with D unclear. The CDR3 runs 13 residues. From germline, CDR1 is SGHTA and CDR2 FQGNSA. Trimming removed 3 bases at V and 4 bases at J, with 7 bases between. The CDR3 spells CASSLSQGNTIYF. The CDR3 nucleotides are TGTGCCAGCAGCTTGTCACAGGGAAACACCATATATTTT. Combining the CDR3 with reference TRBV7-2 and TRBJ1-3 gives the whole variable domain GAGVSQSPSNKVTEKGKDVELRCDPISGHTALYWYRQSLGQGLEFLIYFQGNSAPDKSGLPSDRFSAERTGGSVSTLTIQRTQQEDSAVYLCASSLSQGNTIYFGEGSWLTVV.

V is TRBV7-2 and J is TRBJ1-1; D possibly corresponds to TRBD1 (5 bases). Per the germline V gene, CDR1 is SGHTA and CDR2 is FQGNSA. V was pared by 5 bases and J by 4 bases, with 14 bases between. There are 14 residues in the CDR3. The DNA of the CDR3 is TGTGCCAGCAGCGCACATCAGGGTGGCACTGAAGCTTTCTTT. Its translation is CASSAHQGGTEAFF.

The V gene is TRBV3-1 (or the pseudogene TRBV3-2), the J gene TRBJ1-5; D is ambiguous. The germline V gene has CDR1 LGHDT and CDR2 YNNKEL (reference sequence). CDR3 length equals 15 residues. V was trimmed by 1 base and J by 3 bases, leaving 10 bases between them. The CDR3 sequence is CASSQAGYDNQPQHF. CDR3 DNA: TGTGCCAGCAGCCAAGCTGGGTATGACAATCAGCCCCAGCATTTT.

Notes on this clone: Additional DNA sequences in this sample encode the identical CDR3. The J gene is TRBJ2-7, the V gene TRBV5-1; D gene ambiguous. From germline, CDR1 is SGHRS and CDR2 YFSETQ. The CDR3 has 13 amino acids. V was cut by 0 bases and J by 4 bases, with 8 bases left in between. The CDR3 sequence: CASSLGEPYEQYF. The CDR3 DNA reads as TGCGCCAGCAGCTTGGGTGAACCATACGAGCAGTACTTC.

The chain carries TRBV18 and TRBJ2-1, with TRBD2 identical over 12 bases. Germline trimming cut 3 bases from V and 7 bases from J; bases unmatched to any gene: 7. The CDR3 contains 16 residues. Germline assignment: CDR1 KGHSH and CDR2 LQKENI. Here the CDR3 DNA reads TGTGCCAGCTCACCGACGACTAGCGGGAGAATGAATGAGCAGTTCTTC. It is translated as CASSPTTSGRMNEQFF.

The rearrangement uses TRBV5-4 and TRBJ2-3, with 10 bases that match TRBD2. The CDR3 is 16 residues long. Germline V gene data show CDR1 as SGHNT and CDR2 as YYREEE (reference sequence). Trimming removed 1 base from V and 6 bases from J; junction bases left unmatched: 8. For the CDR3, the DNA is TGTGCCAGCAGCTTGACGACTAGCGGGCTCGGGGATACGCAGTATTTT. This gives the protein CASSLTTSGLGDTQYF.

The V and J genes are TRBV5-4 and TRBJ2-1, with 11 bases aligning to TRBD2. V was pared by 0 bases and J by 0 bases, with 11 bases of the junction left unmatched. Per germline, CDR1 SGHNT and CDR2 YYREEE (reference sequence). This CDR3 comprises 20 residues. This chain's CDR3 is CASSLGLTSGTLSSYNEQFF. The CDR3 DNA reads as TGTGCCAGCAGCTTGGGGTTGACTAGCGGGACACTGAGCTCCTACAATGAGCAGTTCTTC.